This T cell receptor (beta chain) was retrieved from a study of PD-1 blockade in mismatch repair-deficient tumors. About the study: Enrolled about 2013-2016, patients had progressing, pretreated mismatch repair-deficient cancers of about a dozen types. Findings and limits, study-wide: Rapid post-treatment expansion, then contraction, generally preceding radiologic response, marked tumor-resident clones.

CDR1 is MDHEN, CDR2 SYDVKM, per germline. The CDR3 extends over 17 amino acids. Trimming left V 5 bases short and J 0 bases short, with 14 bases between. All patients were mismatch repair deficient, assessed by either PCR or immunohistochemistry. About this clone: As yet, its antigen is unknown.

This table comes from immunoSEQ multiplex PCR, and its TCRdb copy is limited to in-frame clones, with some not included. The sample carries approximately 60,000 clones, approximately 88% recorded once. The source of this sequence is an adult with mismatch repair-deficient cancer. The V and J genes are TRBV28 and TRBJ2-6; D may match TRBD1 or TRBD2 (7 bases each). The sample was peripheral blood, taken 52 weeks after starting pembrolizumab. The CDR3 here is CASSSIRGGSGANVLTF. CDR3 coding DNA: TGTGCCAGCAGTAGTATCAGGGGGGGCTCTGGGGCCAACGTCCTGACTTTC.